Following are 23 T cell receptor beta chains from one sample sequenced in a study of blood T cell repertoires in COVID-19. Sequenced by immunoSEQ multiplex PCR; TCRdb stores in-frame clones only, minus some. This table holds around 400,000 clones, more than 75% found once. The sequenced sample was peripheral blood. These receptors were obtained from a woman in her 30s with COVID-19, enrolled during active disease.

V gene TRBV6-5 combines with J gene TRBJ2-7; 7 nucleotides line up with TRBD1. The ends lost 6 bases at V and 4 bases at J; junction bases unmatched: 9. Germline V gene lookup returns CDR1 MNHEY and CDR2 SVGAGI. CDR3 length: 14 amino acids. The CDR3 sequence is CASRRQGNRYEQYF. The CDR3 DNA is TGTGCCAGCAGAAGACAGGGTAATAGGTACGAGCAGTACTTC.

This chain connects TRBV19 to TRBJ1-1, with D possibly matching TRBD1 (6 bases). Germline V gives CDR1 LNHDA, CDR2 SQIVND (reference sequence). The length of the CDR3 is 15 residues. Between the trimmed V and J ends, which lost 8 bases and 0 bases, there was a span of 16 bases. In DNA form, the CDR3 reads TGTGCCAGTGTTAACAGGGCTGCGCTGAACACTGAAGCTTTCTTT. This translates into CASVNRAALNTEAFF.

The CDR3 bases are TGTGCCTGGGGGGACAGGGGCTGGGAAAAACTGTTTTTT. This sequence encodes CAWGDRGWEKLFF. V and J are TRBV30 and TRBJ1-4, with TRBD1 identical over 10 bases. Unmatched junction bases numbered 5, after V lost 5 bases and J lost 8 bases. CDR3 size: 13 residues. Per the germline V gene, CDR1 is GTSNPN and CDR2 is SVGIG (reference sequence).

Of note for this clone: The junction does not match germline at one end; this may be a read error. The genes are TRBV7-7 and TRBJ2-7; tentatively, D is TRBD2 (6 bases). The CDR3 runs to 15 residues. The germline V gene has CDR1 SSHAT and CDR2 FNYEAQ (reference sequence). The CDR3 sequence is CASSLAHGRSYEQYF. The CDR3, as DNA: TGTGCTAGCAGCTTAGCCCACGGGAGATCCTACGAGCAGTACTTC.

Only one count was recorded for this clone. This sequence joins TRBV5-1 and TRBJ2-7; possible D gene TRBD1, 6 bases. Germline V gene lookup returns CDR1 SGHRS and CDR2 YFSETQ. V lost 4 bases to trimming and J lost 4 bases, with 12 bases between them. The CDR3 spans 13 residues. The CDR3 region is CASSLGQMYEQYF. DNA for the CDR3: TGCGCCAGCAGCCTCGGACAGATGTACGAGCAGTACTTC.

The chain combines TRBV15 with TRBJ1-6; possibly TRBD1 for D (5 bases). This CDR3 comprises 16 residues. V was shortened by 0 bases and J by 3 bases, with 9 bases between the two germline ends. The germline V gene has CDR1 LNHNV and CDR2 YYDKDF (reference sequence). CDR3: CATSRDPGIYNSPLHF. As DNA, the CDR3 is TGTGCCACCAGCAGAGACCCAGGGATCTATAATTCACCCCTCCACTTT.

This rearrangement joins TRBV6-4 to TRBJ2-7; a weak D match, TRBD1 (6 bases). CDR3 length: 13 amino acids. Germline V gives CDR1 MRHNA, CDR2 SNTAGT. V lost 2 bases to trimming and J lost 6 bases, with 11 bases between them. CDR3 amino acids: CASSDEQGGEQYF. CDR3 in DNA: TGTGCCAGCAGTGACGAACAGGGTGGCGAGCAGTACTTC.

V gene TRBV28 combines with J gene TRBJ1-4; D is perhaps TRBD1 (6 bases). The germline V gene has CDR1 MDHEN and CDR2 SYDVKM. V was trimmed by 0 bases and J by 4 bases, leaving 6 bases between them. The CDR3 extends over 14 amino acids. The chain's CDR3 is CASSLWDSNEKLFF. The CDR3 region has the DNA TGTGCCAGCAGTTTATGGGACAGTAATGAAAAACTGTTTTTT.

The chain joins TRBV4-2 to TRBJ2-3; TRBD2 matches at 8 bases. CDR1 and CDR2 from the germline V gene are LGHNA and YNFKEQ. The CDR3 is made up of 17 amino acids. With V trimmed by 0 bases and J by 2 bases, 7 bases remained unmatched. CDR3 nucleotide sequence: TGTGCCAGCAGCCAAGATGTAGCGGGACGATACACAGATACGCAGTATTTT. This translates into CASSQDVAGRYTDTQYF.

The chain carries TRBV29-1 and TRBJ2-7, with D perhaps matching TRBD2 (7 bases). CDR1 and CDR2 (germline): SQVTM, ANQGSEA. V dropped 6 bases and J dropped 4 bases, with 13 bases sitting between them. The CDR3 covers 12 residues. This CDR3 reads CSVAGHSYEQYF. The CDR3 nucleotides read TGCAGCGTAGCGGGACACTCTTACGAGCAGTACTTC.

This clone was found once. V gene TRBV3-1 (or the pseudogene TRBV3-2) combines with J gene TRBJ2-3, with 13 bases aligning to TRBD2. This CDR3 is built from 18 residues. V shed 6 bases and J 3 bases; nucleotides not matched to a gene: 12. Germline CDR1 LGHDT, CDR2 YNNKEL (reference sequence). The CDR3 sequence is CASSPLLGLAGRTDTQYF. The CDR3 DNA follows: TGTGCCAGCAGTCCACTTCTGGGACTAGCGGGAAGAACAGATACGCAGTATTTT.

This rearrangement joins TRBV4-3 to TRBJ1-6, with no clear D. Trimming removed 0 bases from V and 7 bases from J, with 7 bases in between. Germline V gives CDR1 LGHNA, CDR2 YSLEER. The CDR3 runs 14 residues. CDR3 in amino acids: CASSQENLNSPLHF. CDR3 nucleotide sequence: TGCGCCAGCAGCCAAGAAAACTTGAATTCACCCCTCCACTTT.

This sequence joins TRBV10-1 and TRBJ2-7, with unresolved D. The CDR3 is 16 amino acids. The V end was cut by 1 base, the J end by 5 bases, with 18 bases between. From germline, CDR1 is WNHNN and CDR2 SYGVQD (reference sequence). As DNA, the CDR3 is TGCGCCAGCAGTGAGTTTAAGACAATACCTTCGGACGAGCAGTACTTC. Translated, it gives CASSEFKTIPSDEQYF.

This chain uses TRBV11-3 with TRBJ2-1, with 9 bases that match TRBD2. V was pared by 3 bases and J by 2 bases, with 5 bases of the junction left unmatched. The germline V gene encodes CDR1 SGHNT and CDR2 YENEEA. The CDR3 consists of 16 residues. The CDR3 protein is CASSLLAGDPYNEQFF. The CDR3 DNA follows: TGTGCCAGCAGCTTGTTAGCGGGAGATCCCTACAATGAGCAGTTCTTC.

This rearrangement joins TRBV5-8 to TRBJ2-7; 8 bases align to TRBD1. Germline CDR1 reads SGHTS; CDR2 reads YDEGEE. With 7 bases clipped from V and 6 bases from J, the junction kept 15 bases outside the gene matches. This CDR3 contains 15 residues. CDR3 in DNA: TGTGCCAGCCCTGCTTGGTGGCAGGGGGCGATCGAGCAGTACTTC. Its protein product is CASPAWWQGAIEQYF.

This chain connects TRBV27 to TRBJ2-1, with a possible D match to TRBD2 (6 bases). The germline gives CDR1 MNHEY, CDR2 SMNVEV (reference sequence). V gave up 2 bases and J gave up 9 bases, with 17 bases separating them. The CDR3 has 15 amino acids. CDR3 residues: CASSLPGLLTGEQFF. The CDR3 DNA reads as TGTGCCAGCAGTTTACCGGGACTCCTTACCGGTGAGCAGTTCTTC.

The chain uses TRBV10-3 and TRBJ1-5; 9 nucleotides align to TRBD1. V trimming: 3 bases; J trimming: 2 bases; junction bases outside the gene matches: 2. Germline V gene lookup returns CDR1 ENHRY and CDR2 SYGVKD. This CDR3 has 15 residues. The DNA for the CDR3 is TGTGCCATCAGTGACCGGACAGGGGGCAATCAGCCCCAGCATTTT. Translated, it gives CAISDRTGGNQPQHF.

The chain uses TRBV7-2 and TRBJ1-2; 7 bases match TRBD1. In germline, CDR1 is SGHTA, CDR2 FQGNSA. The junction had 7 bases not matched to a gene; V was cut back by 3 bases and J by 6 bases. This CDR3 has 14 residues. CDR3 sequence reads: CASSLFQGDNGYTF. The CDR3 coding sequence is TGTGCCAGCAGCTTGTTTCAGGGGGACAATGGCTACACCTTC. Drawing the rest from reference TRBV7-2 and TRBJ1-2, the complete variable domain is GAGVSQSPSNKVTEKGKDVELRCDPISGHTALYWYRQSLGQGLEFLIYFQGNSAPDKSGLPSDRFSAERTGGSVSTLTIQRTQQEDSAVYLCASSLFQGDNGYTFGSGTRLTVV.

As DNA, the CDR3 is TGTGCCAGCAGCACTAGCGGGAGGGGGGGTGAGCAGTTCTTC. Amino acid sequence: CASSTSGRGGEQFF. The chain carries TRBV7-2 and TRBJ2-1, with 13 bases matching TRBD2. V shed 5 bases and J 9 bases; nucleotides not matched to a gene: 4. This CDR3 is 14 amino acids long. Germline CDR1 and CDR2: SGHTA and FQGNSA.

The chain couples TRBV29-1 to TRBJ2-7; the D gene is possibly TRBD1 (5 bases). CDR3 length: 14 amino acids. Germline loops: CDR1 SQVTM, CDR2 ANQGSEA. V was clipped by 7 bases and J by 3 bases, with 19 bases between them. The CDR3 loop is CSAVLPGHNYEQYF. The CDR3 DNA reads as TGCAGCGCGGTCCTCCCAGGACACAACTACGAGCAGTACTTC.

The J gene is TRBJ2-7, the V gene TRBV4-3; 7 nucleotides match TRBD1. Germline V CDR1 and CDR2: LGHNA, YSLEER. The length of the CDR3 is 15 residues. V lost 1 base and J lost 3; bases outside the gene matches: 6. The CDR3 region has the DNA TGCGCCAGCAGCCAAGGACAGGGCGTGGGCTACGAGCAGTACTTC. This sequence encodes CASSQGQGVGYEQYF.

This rearrangement joins TRBV14 to TRBJ2-3, with 7 bases that match TRBD2. Germline trimming cut 3 bases from V and 0 bases from J; bases unmatched to any gene: 6. The CDR3 extends over 16 amino acids. The germline CDR1 and CDR2 sequences are SGHDN and FVKESK. The CDR3 DNA sequence: TGTGCCAGCAGCCAGGAAACTAGCGCCAGCACAGATACGCAGTATTTT. It is translated as CASSQETSASTDTQYF. Full variable domain (outside the CDR3, taken from reference TRBV14 and TRBJ2-3): EAGVTQFPSHSVIEKGQTVTLRCDPISGHDNLYWYRRVMGKEIKFLLHFVKESKQDESGMPNNRFLAERTGGTYSTLKVQPAELEDSGVYFCASSQETSASTDTQYFGPGTRLTVL.

With regard to this clone: This CDR3 is also generated by other DNA sequences in the sample. The chain employs TRBV19 and TRBJ2-7, with TRBD2 identical over 11 bases. The germline V gene has CDR1 LNHDA and CDR2 SQIVND (reference sequence). V lost 5 bases, J lost 2 bases, and 5 bases stayed unmatched. This CDR3 region has 15 residues. CDR3 sequence (DNA): TGTGCCAGTAGTCTAGGACTAGCGGGCCCCTACGAGCAGTACTTC. This encodes CASSLGLAGPYEQYF.